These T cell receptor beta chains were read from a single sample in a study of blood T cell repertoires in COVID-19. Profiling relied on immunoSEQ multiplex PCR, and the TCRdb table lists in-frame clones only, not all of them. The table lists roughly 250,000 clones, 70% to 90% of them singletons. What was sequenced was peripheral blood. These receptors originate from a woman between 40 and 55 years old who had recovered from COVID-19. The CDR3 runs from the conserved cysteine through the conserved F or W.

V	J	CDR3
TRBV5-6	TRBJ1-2	CASSVRQRVYGYTF
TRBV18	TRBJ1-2	CASSLDQGAMVYGYTF
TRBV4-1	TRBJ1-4	CASSQSPRQGGEKLFF
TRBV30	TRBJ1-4	CASTGGIANEKLFF
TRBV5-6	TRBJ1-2	CASSPGGVGYTF
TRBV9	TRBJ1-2	CASGAANYGYTF
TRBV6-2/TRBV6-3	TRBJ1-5	CASSYSPRGGQPQHF
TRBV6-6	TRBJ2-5	CASSYSGGGGETQYF
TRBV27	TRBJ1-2	CASSLTGDYGYTF
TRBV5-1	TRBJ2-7	CASSLGGTGDSREQYF
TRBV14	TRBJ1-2	CASSPQVYYGYTF
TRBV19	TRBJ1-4	CASSMRWSNEKLFF
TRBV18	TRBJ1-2	CASSPQGSPNYGYTF
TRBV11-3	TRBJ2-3	CASSLRGTSGSDTQYF
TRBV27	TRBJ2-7	CASSLSSSGLPYEQYF
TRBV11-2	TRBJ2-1	CASSFIAGGYNEQFF
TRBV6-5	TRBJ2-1	CASSPRGATVHEQFF
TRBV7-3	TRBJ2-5	CASSLGLAETQYF
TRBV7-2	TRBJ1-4	CASSTKTGVGEKLFF
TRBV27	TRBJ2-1	CASWGQGAYNEQFF
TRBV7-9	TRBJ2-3	CASSWTGTADTQYF
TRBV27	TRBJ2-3	CASSSTRITDTQYF
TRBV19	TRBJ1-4	CASSTGLGRINEKLFF
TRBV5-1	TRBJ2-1	CASSLMFHSYNEQFF
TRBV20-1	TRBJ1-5	CSASTGSNQPQHF